These T cell receptor beta chains were read from a single sample in a study of PD-1 blockade in classical Hodgkin lymphoma. Libraries were prepared by immunoSEQ multiplex PCR; TCRdb keeps only in-frame clonotypes and omits some of them. The table lists fewer than 80,000 clones, over 55% of them singletons, with about 9.8% in the top ten. This material consisted of peripheral blood mononuclear cells (PBMCs), taken before the second cycle of nivolumab. The receptors originated from a human donor with classical Hodgkin lymphoma. CDR3s include the opening cysteine and the closing phenylalanine or tryptophan. D genes are given only for firm matches. Clone size, where shown, is once, few, many, or a class for clones that have expanded.

V	D	size	J	CDR3	DNA
TRBV9	TRBD1	-	TRBJ2-2	CASSFGGQVNTGELFF	TGTGCCAGCAGCTTCGGAGGACAGGTGAACACCGGGGAGCTGTTTTTT
TRBV5-1	-	once	TRBJ2-1	CASSLEHQGNEQFF	TGCGCCAGCAGCTTGGAACACCAAGGGAATGAGCAGTTCTTC
TRBV9	-	-	TRBJ2-1	CASSGVGRGYNEQFF	TGTGCCAGCAGCGGCGTAGGGCGGGGTTACAATGAGCAGTTCTTC
TRBV7-3	-	-	TRBJ2-7	CASSPLVWGGTYEQYF	TGTGCCAGCAGCCCCCTTGTGTGGGGTGGGACCTACGAGCAGTACTTC
TRBV7-6	-	-	TRBJ1-1	CASSLAKGPRNTEAFF	TGTGCCAGCAGCTTAGCAAAAGGGCCTAGGAACACTGAAGCTTTCTTT
TRBV29-1	TRBD1	-	TRBJ1-2	CSVEDLGQGNGYTF	TGCAGCGTTGAAGATCTAGGACAGGGGAATGGCTACACCTTC
TRBV5-1	-	once	TRBJ1-1	CASSLAQAWGTEAFF	TGCGCCAGCAGCTTGGCTCAGGCCTGGGGCACTGAAGCTTTCTTT
TRBV30	TRBD1	-	TRBJ1-6	CAWSVGGQGYSPLHF	TGTGCCTGGAGTGTGGGAGGACAGGGATACTCACCCCTCCACTTT
TRBV29-1	TRBD1	-	TRBJ2-5	CSVGDRGLGSYYF	TGCAGCGTCGGGGACAGAGGATTGGGGTCGTACTACTTC
TRBV7-6	-	few	TRBJ2-5	CASSLGGGARETQYF	TGTGCCAGCAGCTTAGGAGGGGGGGCGCGAGAGACCCAGTACTTC
TRBV29-1	TRBD1	few	TRBJ1-1	CSVGQGITEAFF	TGCAGCGTTGGACAGGGGATCACTGAAGCTTTCTTT
TRBV7-9	TRBD1	-	TRBJ1-1	CASSKPTTGPNTEAFF	TGTGCCAGCAGCAAACCGACGACAGGGCCGAACACTGAAGCTTTCTTT